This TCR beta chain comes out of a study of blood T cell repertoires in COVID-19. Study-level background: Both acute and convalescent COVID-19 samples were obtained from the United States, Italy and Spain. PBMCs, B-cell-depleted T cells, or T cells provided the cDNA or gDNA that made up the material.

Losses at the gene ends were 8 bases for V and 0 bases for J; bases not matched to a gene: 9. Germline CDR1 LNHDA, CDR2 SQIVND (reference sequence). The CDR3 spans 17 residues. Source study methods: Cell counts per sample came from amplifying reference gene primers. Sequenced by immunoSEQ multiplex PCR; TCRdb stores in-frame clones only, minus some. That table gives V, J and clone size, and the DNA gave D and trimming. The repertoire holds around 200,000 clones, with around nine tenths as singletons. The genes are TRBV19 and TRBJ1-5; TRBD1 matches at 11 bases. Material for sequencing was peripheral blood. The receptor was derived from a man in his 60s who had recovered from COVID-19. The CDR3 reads CASASGQGAYSNQPQHF. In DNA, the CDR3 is TGTGCCAGTGCCTCTGGACAGGGGGCCTATAGCAATCAGCCCCAGCATTTT.